This is a list of T cell receptor beta chains from one sample in a study of blood T cell dynamics during melanoma immunotherapy. The method was immunoSEQ multiplex PCR; TCRdb's version includes in-frame clones alone and lacks a portion of them. Among fewer than 30,000 clones, 65% to 85% were seen once, and the ten largest hold about a tenth. The sample here was blood, taken from a patient treated with checkpoint blockade. The receptors here all came from a human donor with melanoma. Both conserved end residues are part of each CDR3. The D gene is left open where the match is weak. Some rows mark clone size as missing; the rest say once, few, many or name a class of expanded clone.

d_call	j_call	clone_size	cdr3_length	v_call	cdr3_aa	cdr3_nt
TRBD1	TRBJ2-2	once	15	TRBV7-6	CASSHGQGSFGELFF	TGTGCCAGCAGCCATGGACAGGGGTCGTTTGGGGAGCTGTTTTTT
-	TRBJ1-1	-	15	TRBV5-1	CASSLWRGTSTEAFF	TGCGCCAGCAGCTTGTGGAGGGGTACGAGCACTGAAGCTTTCTTT
-	TRBJ2-7	medium-sized	15	TRBV27	CASSRAGTMMGQQYF	TGTGCCAGCAGTCGCGCCGGGACGATGATGGGGCAGCAGTACTTC
TRBD1	TRBJ2-2	-	16	TRBV18	CASSPLGQANTGELFF	TGTGCCAGCTCACCACTGGGACAGGCGAACACCGGGGAGCTGTTTTTT
TRBD1	TRBJ1-2	-	13	TRBV11-2	CASSFTTGDGYTF	TGTGCCAGCAGCTTTACCACAGGGGATGGCTACACCTTC
-	TRBJ1-1	-	13	TRBV7-9	CASTAGLNTEAFF	TGTGCCAGCACGGCAGGATTGAACACTGAAGCTTTCTTT
TRBD1	TRBJ1-6	few	15	TRBV7-9	CASSMGQGMNSPLHF	TGTGCCAGCAGCATGGGACAGGGGATGAATTCACCCCTCCACTTT
-	TRBJ2-7	-	14	TRBV6-1	CASSAGGGPYEQYF	TGTGCCAGCAGTGCCGGGGGCGGACCCTACGAGCAGTACTTC
-	TRBJ1-1	-	14	TRBV30	CAWNPVQANTEAFF	TGTGCCTGGAATCCCGTCCAGGCAAACACTGAAGCTTTCTTT
-	TRBJ1-2	-	16	TRBV6-6	CASSYSPQGGANGYTF	TGTGCCAGCAGTTACTCTCCTCAAGGGGGGGCAAACGGCTACACCTTC
TRBD1	TRBJ1-1	-	15	TRBV5-4	CASSSRGPVNTEAFF	TGTGCCAGCAGCTCCAGGGGGCCCGTCAACACTGAAGCTTTCTTT
TRBD2	TRBJ2-1	-	15	TRBV30	CACTSGESSYNEQFF	TGTGCCTGTACTAGCGGGGAGAGCTCCTACAATGAGCAGTTCTTC
-	TRBJ2-5	-	13	TRBV6-1	CASSENSMIAQYF	TGTGCCAGCAGTGAAAACTCTATGATCGCCCAGTACTTC
TRBD2	TRBJ2-3	-	15	TRBV7-9	CASRSSPAGGETQYF	TGTGCCAGCAGGTCGTCCCCAGCGGGGGGTGAGACGCAGTATTTT
-	TRBJ2-7	-	12	TRBV5-1	CASSWEGREQYF	TGCGCCAGCAGCTGGGAAGGGAGGGAGCAGTACTTC
-	TRBJ2-2	-	15	TRBV4-1	CASSQEASPIGELFF	TGCGCCAGCAGCCAAGAGGCAAGCCCGATCGGGGAGCTGTTTTTT
-	TRBJ2-3	-	15	TRBV9	CASSVAGEHTDTQYF	TGTGCCAGCAGCGTAGCGGGGGAACACACAGATACGCAGTATTTT
TRBD2	TRBJ2-7	-	14	TRBV29-1	CSVLAGELSYEQYF	TGCAGCGTGCTAGCGGGAGAATTGTCCTACGAGCAGTACTTC
TRBD1	TRBJ2-7	-	16	TRBV9	CASSVQGWGTVYEQYF	TGTGCCAGCAGCGTACAGGGTTGGGGGACAGTCTACGAGCAGTACTTC
TRBD1	TRBJ2-7	-	15	TRBV19	CASSIGQGAAYEQYF	TGTGCCAGTAGCATAGGACAGGGGGCGGCCTACGAGCAGTACTTC
TRBD2	TRBJ2-1	-	14	TRBV7-6	CASSRTSGGNEQFF	TGTGCCAGCAGCCGGACTAGCGGGGGGAATGAGCAGTTCTTC
TRBD2	TRBJ2-3	-	18	TRBV5-1	CASSLANWLAGNTDTQYF	TGCGCCAGCAGCTTGGCCAATTGGCTAGCGGGGAACACAGATACGCAGTATTTT
-	TRBJ2-1	-	16	TRBV11-2	CASSSGGGTLYNEQFF	TGTGCCAGCAGCTCGGGCGGCGGCACCCTCTACAATGAGCAGTTCTTC
-	TRBJ1-1	-	14	TRBV18	CASSPQEGGTEAFF	TGTGCCAGCTCACCACAGGAAGGGGGCACTGAAGCTTTCTTT
-	TRBJ1-2	-	13	TRBV6-5	CASSIGGGYGYTF	TGTGCCAGCAGCATTGGGGGGGGCTATGGCTACACCTTC
-	TRBJ1-6	-	18	TRBV27	CASSLKSGWGLTNSPLHF	TGTGCCAGCAGTTTAAAGTCCGGTTGGGGGCTGACCAATTCACCCCTCCACTTT
TRBD1	TRBJ2-6	-	16	TRBV5-6	CASSLAGGDGANVLTF	TGTGCCAGCAGCTTAGCAGGGGGCGATGGGGCCAACGTCCTGACTTTC
-	TRBJ1-5	once	15	TRBV10-3	CAISVTDSRNQPQHF	TGTGCCATCAGTGTGACGGACAGTCGAAATCAGCCCCAGCATTTT
-	TRBJ1-5	-	17	TRBV30	CAWSLSRGQNSNQPQHF	TGTGCCTGGAGCCTTTCCAGAGGACAGAATAGCAATCAGCCCCAGCATTTT
-	TRBJ2-2	-	14	TRBV9	CASSVAPNTGELFF	TGTGCCAGCAGCGTAGCTCCAAACACCGGGGAGCTGTTTTTT
TRBD1	TRBJ2-2	-	18	TRBV4-3	CASSQDGSGGTGTGELFF	TGCGCCAGCAGCCAAGATGGGTCGGGCGGGACAGGGACCGGGGAGCTGTTTTTT
-	TRBJ1-2	-	13	TRBV27	CASSPGAGISYTF	TGTGCCAGCAGTCCAGGGGCGGGTATAAGCTACACCTTC
TRBD1	TRBJ1-2	-	13	TRBV7-2	CASSPGQAEGYTF	TGTGCCAGCAGCCCAGGACAGGCTGAAGGCTACACCTTC
-	TRBJ2-7	-	14	TRBV28	CASSFMSSHYEQYF	TGTGCCAGCAGTTTTATGAGTTCCCACTACGAGCAGTACTTC
TRBD1	TRBJ1-2	once	15	TRBV7-9	CASSAWTGANYGYTF	TGTGCCAGCAGCGCCTGGACAGGGGCTAACTATGGCTACACCTTC
TRBD1	TRBJ2-4	few	16	TRBV18	CASSPYQLDRVNIQYF	TGTGCCAGCTCACCCTACCAATTGGACAGGGTCAACATTCAGTACTTC
-	TRBJ1-4	once	15	TRBV5-1	CASSLTLIAGEKLFF	TGCGCCAGCAGCTTGACTCTTATTGCGGGCGAAAAACTGTTTTTT